Each of the 22 T cell receptor beta chains below was sequenced from the same sample in a study of Graves' ophthalmopathy and Graves' hyperthyroidism. As the template, RNA transcripts were used to amplify TCR beta CDR3 regions. An opening RT-PCR round employed HTBI primers and preceded a second-round multiplex PCR. TCRdb reprocessed the multiplex PCR reads with MiXCR, giving one entry per CDR3 protein. The data hold about 370,000 distinct CDR3 sequences, with 15% to 20% observed a single time. The sample taken for sequencing was peripheral blood. These receptors were obtained from a woman aged 18-29 years with Graves' ophthalmopathy.

In this sample, this clonotype turned up many times. V usage is TRBV7-2 and J usage is TRBJ2-7; D possibly corresponds to TRBD1 (5 bases). The V and J ends lost 5 bases and 6 bases respectively, with 11 bases between them. The CDR3 consists of 12 residues. Germline CDR1 SGHTA, CDR2 FQGNSA. The CDR3 spells CASSLGVGEQYF. The DNA of the CDR3 is TGTGCCAGCAGCCTAGGGGTCGGCGAGCAGTACTTC.

The chain links TRBV7-2 to TRBJ1-1, with D maybe TRBD1 (5 bases). Germline V gene sequence: CDR1 SGHTA, CDR2 FQGNSA. V was cut by 4 bases and J by 6 bases, with 18 bases left in between. The CDR3 length is 15 residues. In nucleotides, the CDR3 is TGTGCCAGCAGCTCCTCGACAGCCTGGGGCGCTGAAGCTTTCTTT. This codes for CASSSSTAWGAEAFF.

The chain joins TRBV29-1 to TRBJ2-7; D is unresolved. The CDR3 has 12 amino acids. The V end lost 6 bases, the J end lost 3 bases, and 12 bases lay between the germline ends. Germline V CDR1 and CDR2: SQVTM, ANQGSEA. The CDR3 protein is CSVTRADYEQYF. The CDR3 DNA sequence: TGCAGCGTCACCCGGGCCGACTACGAGCAGTACTTC.

This clonotype was seen ten or more times. This rearrangement joins TRBV7-2 to TRBJ2-2; no definite D call. CDR1 is SGHTA, CDR2 FQGNSA, per germline. The CDR3 is made up of 15 amino acids. Deletions cut 5 bases from V and 5 bases from J, with 15 bases between. This CDR3 reads CASSPLHLGTGELFF. The CDR3 bases are TGTGCCAGCAGCCCACTACATCTGGGGACCGGGGAGCTGTTTTTT.

The V and J genes are TRBV11-3 and TRBJ2-5, with 7 positions matching TRBD2. V shed 1 base and J 0 bases; nucleotides not matched to a gene: 5. Germline V CDR1 and CDR2: SGHNT, YENEEA. The CDR3 is 16 residues long. The CDR3 spells CASSLVGGSYQETQYF. CDR3 in DNA: TGTGCCAGCAGCTTAGTGGGGGGGTCCTACCAAGAGACCCAGTACTTC.

This clonotype was detected many times. The chain combines TRBV6-2 or TRBV6-3 with TRBJ2-7, with 7 nucleotides matching TRBD2. Germline loops: CDR1 MNHEY, CDR2 SVGEGT. The CDR3 extends over 15 amino acids. The V gene end was trimmed by 2 bases and the J gene end by 2 bases; junction bases not matched to a gene: 6. Here the CDR3 reads CASSYPLAFTYEQYF. The CDR3 nucleotides read TGTGCCAGCAGTTACCCACTAGCGTTCACCTACGAGCAGTACTTC.

At least ten counts were recorded for this clonotype. The J gene is TRBJ1-1, the V gene TRBV4-2, with D possibly being TRBD1 (5 bases). CDR1 is LGHNA, CDR2 YNFKEQ, per germline. Trimming took off 0 bases at V and 7 bases at J, with 15 bases between the two ends. The CDR3 totals 15 residues. The CDR3 region has the DNA TGTGCCAGCAGCCAAGAAAAAGGCCAGGGAGTTGAAGCTTTCTTT. This codes for CASSQEKGQGVEAFF.

Many counts were recorded for this clonotype. The chain recombines TRBV18 with TRBJ1-1; 7 bases agree with TRBD1. Per the germline V gene, CDR1 is KGHSH and CDR2 is LQKENI. J lost 1 base, V lost 3 bases, and 5 bases had no gene match. The CDR3 has 15 residues. The CDR3 coding sequence is TGTGCCAGCTCACCGTACGGGACAGCGAACACTGAAGCTTTCTTT. It codes for CASSPYGTANTEAFF.

There are many counts of this clonotype. The J gene is TRBJ2-5, the V gene TRBV3-1, with a tentative D call TRBD2 (6 bases). The CDR3 has 15 residues. Trimming shortened V by 0 bases and J by 5 bases, and 13 bases separated the two germline ends. Germline V gene lookup returns CDR1 LGHDT and CDR2 YNNKEL (reference sequence). The DNA for the CDR3 is TGTGCCAGCAGCCAAGATATGCGAGGGAGGGAGACCCAGTACTTC. It yields the protein CASSQDMRGRETQYF.

This clonotype was seen many times. V usage is TRBV28 and J usage is TRBJ1-2; D is possibly TRBD1 (5 bases). The CDR3 has 16 residues. CDR1 and CDR2 from the germline V gene are MDHEN and SYDVKM. V was trimmed by 4 bases and J by 2 bases, leaving 17 bases between them. The DNA for the CDR3 is TGTGCCAGCAGTTCCGAACCGGGACTGCTAAACTATGGCTACACCTTC. This encodes CASSSEPGLLNYGYTF.

Ten or more counts support this clonotype. The gene calls are TRBV6-5 and TRBJ1-5; D ambiguous. This CDR3 is built from 14 residues. V lost 10 bases and J 0 bases, leaving 13 bases between the germline ends. Looked up from germline, CDR1 is MNHEY and CDR2 is SVGAGI. CDR3: CATRLAYSNQPQHF. The CDR3 region has the DNA TGTGCCACGCGGTTGGCATATAGCAATCAGCCCCAGCATTTT.

At least ten counts were recorded for this clonotype. The genes are TRBV7-3 and TRBJ2-3; 12 bases fit TRBD1. The germline V gene encodes CDR1 SGHTA and CDR2 FQGTGA. The trim removed 1 base at V and 6 bases at J, leaving 8 bases unmatched. This CDR3 spans 17 amino acids. The DNA for the CDR3 is TGTGCCAGCAGCTTAAGGGGACAGGGGGCGCAGTGGGATACGCAGTATTTT. It yields the protein CASSLRGQGAQWDTQYF.

The sample holds many counts of this clonotype. The rearrangement uses TRBV7-2 and TRBJ1-5; maybe TRBD1 (6 bases). The CDR3 spans 14 residues. Germline V gene sequence: CDR1 SGHTA, CDR2 FQGNSA. The V end lost 3 bases, the J end lost 6 bases, and 12 bases lay between the germline ends. CDR3 nucleotides: TGTGCCAGCAGCTTGGACAGACGCCTTCAGCCCCAGCATTTT. Its protein is CASSLDRRLQPQHF. The whole variable domain, filled in from reference TRBV7-2 and TRBJ1-5, reads GAGVSQSPSNKVTEKGKDVELRCDPISGHTALYWYRQSLGQGLEFLIYFQGNSAPDKSGLPSDRFSAERTGGSVSTLTIQRTQQEDSAVYLCASSLDRRLQPQHFGDGTRLSIL.

This clonotype was seen many times. Being one base from a much bigger clone, this may be a read error. The V and J genes are TRBV6-5 and TRBJ1-1; possibly TRBD1 for D (5 bases). This CDR3 is 14 amino acids long. Germline V CDR1 and CDR2: MNHEY, SVGAGI. The CDR3, as DNA: TGTGCCAGCAATTACGGGGGGTCGGGCACTGAAGCTTTCTTT. Encoded protein: CASNYGGSGTEAFF.

This clonotype occurred many times. The chain is built from TRBV6-1 and TRBJ1-1; D is unclear. Germline V gene lookup returns CDR1 MNHNS and CDR2 SASEGT. The V end was cut by 0 bases, the J end by 3 bases, with 11 bases between. This CDR3 region has 15 residues. The CDR3 here is CASSEARYGYTEAFF. CDR3 sequence (DNA): TGTGCCAGCAGTGAAGCACGGTACGGGTACACTGAAGCTTTCTTT.

This chain joins TRBV12-5 and TRBJ1-6; D call uncertain. The CDR3 totals 11 residues. V gave up 5 bases and J gave up 9 bases, with 5 bases separating them. Germline lookup yields CDR1 LGHNT and CDR2 FRNRAP. The CDR3 reads CASGQGSPLHF. The CDR3 bases are TGTGCTAGTGGTCAAGGTTCACCCCTCCACTTT.

This clonotype was counted many times. Just one base apart from a much larger clone, this may be a read error. The V call is TRBV2, the J call TRBJ2-7; D gene unclear. The CDR3 is 10 amino acids. V was clipped by 5 bases and J by 2 bases, with 1 base between them. Germline V lookup: CDR1 SNHLY, CDR2 FYNNEI. CDR3 protein: CASSPYEQYF. CDR3 nucleotide sequence: TGTGCCAGCAGTCCCTACGAGCAGTACTTC.

This clonotype was observed at least ten times. The rearrangement joins TRBV29-1 to TRBJ1-1, with D hard to call. The germline V and J ends were trimmed by 2 bases and 7 bases, with 5 bases remaining between them. CDR1 and CDR2 (germline): SQVTM, ANQGSEA. CDR3 length: 10 amino acids. The CDR3 DNA is TGCAGCGTTGAAACTGTTGAAGCTTTCTTT. Translating it yields CSVETVEAFF.

This clonotype was counted ten times or more. The chain carries TRBV30 and TRBJ2-5, with D unclear. Trimming pared 0 bases from V and 1 base from J, leaving 9 bases between. Germline CDR1 is GTSNPN and CDR2 is SVGIG (reference sequence). CDR3 length equals 14 residues. The CDR3 sequence: CAWSVLRGQETQYF. CDR3 sequence (DNA): TGTGCCTGGAGTGTACTCCGTGGCCAAGAGACCCAGTACTTC.

This clonotype was recorded many times. The V call is TRBV14, the J call TRBJ2-7, with D possibly being TRBD2 (6 bases). The V and J ends lost 4 bases and 4 bases respectively, with 14 bases between them. CDR3 length: 14 amino acids. Germline loops: CDR1 SGHDN, CDR2 FVKESK. Here the CDR3 reads CASSRPGVKYEQYF. For the CDR3, the DNA is TGTGCCAGCAGCCGCCCGGGAGTGAAATACGAGCAGTACTTC. Using reference TRBV14 and TRBJ2-7 for the parts outside the CDR3, the full variable domain is EAGVTQFPSHSVIEKGQTVTLRCDPISGHDNLYWYRRVMGKEIKFLLHFVKESKQDESGMPNNRFLAERTGGTYSTLKVQPAELEDSGVYFCASSRPGVKYEQYFGPGTRLTVT.

This clonotype was counted ten times or more. The chain combines TRBV2 with TRBJ2-2; D is undetermined. V lost 6 bases, J lost 1 base, and 3 bases lay in between. This CDR3 comprises 12 residues. Germline loops: CDR1 SNHLY, CDR2 FYNNEI. The CDR3 DNA sequence: TGTGCCAGCAGGCTGAACACCGGGGAGCTGTTTTTT. Translated: CASRLNTGELFF.

This clonotype was detected many times. This sequence joins TRBV12-3 or TRBV12-4 and TRBJ2-7, with 8 bases matching TRBD2. V gave up 7 bases and J gave up 7 bases; unmatched junction bases: 15. The CDR3 sequence is 15 residues long. CDR3 sequence reads: CASTLTGTRGEEQYF. The CDR3 DNA reads as TGTGCCAGCACCCTTACCGGGACTAGAGGTGAAGAGCAGTACTTC.